This TCR beta chain was recovered during a study of blood T cell repertoires in COVID-19. Overall study context: COVID-19 samples, acute and convalescent, were from the United States, Italy and Spain. From T cells, B-cell-depleted T cells, or PBMCs came the material, which was cDNA or gDNA.

Authors' processing steps: Estimated nucleated cell counts came from reference gene primer amplification. Sequenced by immunoSEQ multiplex PCR; TCRdb stores in-frame clones only, minus some. D and trimming come from the DNA, and the V and J calls and clone size come from that table. Counted here are about 13,000 clones, approximately 90% occurring once; the ten biggest clones make up approximately 15%. The CDR3 consists of 14 residues. V dropped 3 bases and J dropped 4 bases, with 10 bases sitting between them. Germline lookup yields CDR1 LNHDA and CDR2 SQIVND (reference sequence). Sequencing input: peripheral blood. J is TRBJ2-1 and V is TRBV19, with D possibly TRBD2 on 7 matching bases. The receptor was derived from a human donor in a cohort sampled during active COVID-19. The CDR3, as DNA: TGTGCCAGTAGTATGGGGAGGGGGTACAATGAGCAGTTCTTC. Amino acid sequence: CASSMGRGYNEQFF.